Below are 18 T cell receptor beta chains sequenced from a single sample in a study of blood T cell repertoires in COVID-19. Assay used: immunoSEQ multiplex PCR; TCRdb lists only in-frame clones, some missing. The sample lists approximately 53,000 clones; almost 80% were seen once. The specimen sequenced was PBMCs or T cells enriched from blood (not recorded which). Receptors originate from a woman between 45 and 60 years old with acute COVID-19.

This clone was detected a few times. This chain connects TRBV2 to TRBJ2-3; possible D gene TRBD2, 6 bases. The CDR3 spans 15 residues. Trimming took off 4 bases at V and 5 bases at J, with 16 bases between the two ends. In germline, CDR1 is SNHLY, CDR2 FYNNEI. As DNA, the CDR3 is TGTGCCAGCAGTGGGAGGGGACCCTCGAGAGATACGCAGTATTTT. Its translation: CASSGRGPSRDTQYF. The variable domain in full, completed from reference TRBV2 and TRBJ2-3, reads EPEVTQTPSHQVTQMGQEVILRCVPISNHLYFYWYRQILGQKVEFLVSFYNNEISEKSEIFDDQFSVERPDGSNFTLKIRSTKLEDSAMYFCASSGRGPSRDTQYFGPGTRLTVL.

The rearrangement uses TRBV5-4 and TRBJ1-2, with TRBD1 matching 9 bases. There are 14 residues in the CDR3. The germline V gene encodes CDR1 SGHNT and CDR2 YYREEE (reference sequence). The J segment lost 4 bases and the V segment lost 4 bases, leaving 5 bases of the junction unmatched. The CDR3 DNA follows: TGTGCCAGCAGCCCGCGGGACAGGGCCTATGGCTACACCTTC. This gives the protein CASSPRDRAYGYTF.

The chain couples TRBV27 to TRBJ1-6; D is uncertain. Germline CDR1 MNHEY, CDR2 SMNVEV (reference sequence). The ends were cut back, 0 bases at V and 1 base at J, with 4 bases in the middle. The CDR3 is made up of 15 amino acids. The CDR3 DNA reads as TGTGCCAGCAGTTTATCGGAGTCCTATAATTCACCCCTCCACTTT. Protein sequence: CASSLSESYNSPLHF.

Concerning this clone itself: At one end the junction does not follow the germline gene, possibly because of a read error. The chain links TRBV7-7 to TRBJ2-7; weak D call: TRBD2 (5 bases). This CDR3 region has 15 residues. CDR1 SSHAT and CDR2 FNYEAQ come from the germline V gene (reference sequence). The CDR3 DNA sequence: TGTGCTAGCAGCTTGGGCGCCGGGGTGACCTACGAGCAGTACTTC. Amino acid sequence: CASSLGAGVTYEQYF.

The V and J genes are TRBV18 and TRBJ1-2; TRBD1 matches 7 bases. The CDR3 has 16 amino acids. The V gene's germline CDR1 is KGHSH and CDR2 LQKENI. Trimming cost V 4 bases and J 7 bases; bases outside gene matches: 15. CDR3 nucleotide sequence: TGTGCCAGCTCACTTTCAGGGGGGTTATTCCCACGTGGCTACACCTTC. Its protein is CASSLSGGLFPRGYTF.

CDR3 residues: CASSSTGEYNEKLFF. CDR3 nucleotide sequence: TGTGCCAGCAGCTCCACAGGGGAATATAATGAAAAACTGTTTTTT. The chain carries TRBV5-4 and TRBJ1-4, with 7 positions matching TRBD1. This CDR3 is built from 15 residues. The ends lost 3 bases at V and 4 bases at J; junction bases unmatched: 6. The germline V gene has CDR1 SGHNT and CDR2 YYREEE (reference sequence).

The CDR3 DNA follows: TGTGCCAGCAGCCTGGACTACACAGATACGCAGTATTTT. Translating gives CASSLDYTDTQYF. The chain links TRBV7-2 to TRBJ2-3; tentative D call: TRBD2 (6 bases). Deletions cut 5 bases from V and 2 bases from J, with 8 bases between. Per germline, CDR1 SGHTA and CDR2 FQGNSA. The CDR3 has 13 amino acids.

V and J are TRBV2 and TRBJ1-6; a weak D match, TRBD1 (5 bases). The germline CDR1 and CDR2 sequences are SNHLY and FYNNEI. This CDR3 region has 15 residues. V lost 7 bases and J lost 5, with 15 bases in between. The CDR3 DNA reads TGTGCCAGCACCCCGACGGGGGGGAATAATTCACCCCTCCACTTT. Its translation: CASTPTGGNNSPLHF.

The chain uses TRBV4-2 and TRBJ2-1, with no clear D. V was pared by 2 bases and J by 7 bases, with 6 bases between. This CDR3 has 12 residues. CDR1 is LGHNA and CDR2 is YNFKEQ in the germline V gene. The CDR3 spells CASSQSRNEQFF. In DNA, the CDR3 is TGTGCCAGCAGCCAATCTCGGAATGAGCAGTTCTTC.

The J gene is TRBJ1-5, the V gene TRBV6-5, with 8 bases lining up with TRBD1. Losses at the gene ends were 6 bases for V and 0 bases for J; bases not matched to a gene: 4. This CDR3 spans 15 amino acids. CDR1 and CDR2 (germline): MNHEY, SVGAGI. The chain's CDR3 is CASSGQGSSNQPQHF. The DNA of the CDR3 is TGTGCCAGCAGCGGACAGGGAAGTAGCAATCAGCCCCAGCATTTT.

The V call is TRBV5-1, the J call TRBJ2-7; a possible D gene is TRBD1 (7 bases). V lost 4 bases, J lost 5 bases, and 16 bases lay in between. The CDR3 contains 14 residues. Germline lookup yields CDR1 SGHRS and CDR2 YFSETQ. The CDR3 spells CASSLIPGGHEQYF. CDR3 DNA: TGCGCCAGCAGCCTGATCCCAGGGGGGCACGAGCAGTACTTC.

V is TRBV5-4 and J is TRBJ2-7; 11 nucleotides align to TRBD2. The CDR3 extends over 15 amino acids. Unmatched junction bases numbered 5, after V lost 4 bases and J lost 2 bases. The V gene's germline CDR1 is SGHNT and CDR2 YYREEE (reference sequence). Here the CDR3 DNA reads TGTGCCAGCAGCCCGGGGACTAGCGGTCCCTACGAGCAGTACTTC. Translated, it gives CASSPGTSGPYEQYF.

This rearrangement joins TRBV5-1 to TRBJ1-3; D is unclear. Germline V gives CDR1 SGHRS, CDR2 YFSETQ. CDR3 length: 14 residues. Trimming left V 3 bases short and J 3 bases short, with 10 bases between. In nucleotides, the CDR3 is TGCGCCAGCAGCTCTAGGGAGATTGGAAACACCATATATTTT. Protein: CASSSREIGNTIYF. Supplemented by reference TRBV5-1 and TRBJ1-3, the full variable domain reads KAGVTQTPRYLIKTRGQQVTLSCSPISGHRSVSWYQQTPGQGLQFLFEYFSETQRNKGNFPGRFSGRQFSNSRSEMNVSTLELGDSALYLCASSSREIGNTIYFGEGSWLTVV.

This clone was observed a few times. This rearrangement joins TRBV6-5 to TRBJ2-2; the match to TRBD1 covers 9 bases. The CDR3 length is 15 residues. V shed 6 bases and J 4 bases; nucleotides not matched to a gene: 6. CDR1 is MNHEY, CDR2 SVGAGI, per germline. The CDR3 region is CASSKPGQGTGELFF. CDR3 nucleotides: TGTGCCAGCAGCAAGCCGGGACAGGGCACCGGGGAGCTGTTTTTT.

This clone came up a few times. CDR3 bases: TGTGCCAGCAGCGCCAGGGGACAGGGGTATCATGGGCAGTACTTC. This gives the protein CASSARGQGYHGQYF. V usage is TRBV7-9 and J usage is TRBJ2-7; 10 bases agree with TRBD1. The CDR3 is 15 amino acids. V lost 5 bases, J lost 9 bases, and 13 bases stayed unmatched. The germline V gene has CDR1 SEHNR and CDR2 FQNEAQ (reference sequence).

The chain recombines TRBV11-3 with TRBJ2-7, with TRBD1 identical over 8 bases. Germline V lookup: CDR1 SGHNT, CDR2 YENEEA. The CDR3 has 15 amino acids. V was clipped by 0 bases and J by 3 bases; unmatched bases: 4. The CDR3 here is CASSLEGQALYEQYF. CDR3 bases: TGTGCCAGCAGCTTAGAGGGACAGGCGCTCTACGAGCAGTACTTC.

The chain is built from TRBV30 and TRBJ1-2; TRBD1 aligns across 10 bases. The CDR3 extends over 14 amino acids. The germline gives CDR1 GTSNPN, CDR2 SVGIG (reference sequence). The V segment lost 0 bases and the J segment 5 bases; nucleotides outside the gene matches: 3. In DNA form, the CDR3 reads TGTGCCTGGAGTGTAAAGGGACAGGGGTATGGCTACACCTTC. As protein: CAWSVKGQGYGYTF.

The table lists this clone with a few counts. CDR3 DNA: TGTGCCAGCAGCGTAGCTGAACTAGCGGGGTATGAGCAGTTCTTC. Amino acids: CASSVAELAGYEQFF. This chain joins TRBV9 and TRBJ2-1; 10 positions agree with TRBD2. The germline V gene has CDR1 SGDLS and CDR2 YYNGEE. The CDR3 is 15 residues long. J lost 8 bases, V lost 0 bases, and 5 bases had no gene match.